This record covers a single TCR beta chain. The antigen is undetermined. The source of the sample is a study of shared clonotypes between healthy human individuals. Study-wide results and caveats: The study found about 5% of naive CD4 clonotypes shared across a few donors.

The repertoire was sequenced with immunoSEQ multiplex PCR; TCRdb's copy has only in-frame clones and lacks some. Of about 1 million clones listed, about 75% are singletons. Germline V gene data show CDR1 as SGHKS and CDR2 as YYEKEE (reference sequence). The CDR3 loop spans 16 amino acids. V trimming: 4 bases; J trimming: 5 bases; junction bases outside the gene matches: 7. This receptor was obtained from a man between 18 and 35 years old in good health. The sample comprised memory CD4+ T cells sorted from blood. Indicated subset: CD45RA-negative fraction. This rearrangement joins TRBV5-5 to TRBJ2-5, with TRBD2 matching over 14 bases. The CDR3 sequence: CASSSGLAGGRETQYF. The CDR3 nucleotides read TGTGCCAGCAGCAGCGGACTAGCGGGGGGTCGGGAGACCCAGTACTTC.